Shown below are 11 T cell receptor beta chains from a single sample sequenced in a study of neurological immune-mediated disorders. Using its own MiXCR run on the 5' RACE reads, TCRdb lists one record per CDR3 protein. The sample shows about 69,000 distinct CDR3 sequences, 3.9% of them seen only once. The sequenced sample was PBMCs. The receptors were gathered from a man under 40 with multiple sclerosis.

This clonotype was detected ten times or more. The chain has TRBV7-9 and TRBJ2-1, with D perhaps given as TRBD1 or TRBD2 (5 bases each). The germline V gene has CDR1 SEHNR and CDR2 FQNEAQ (reference sequence). Trimming took off 2 bases at V and 0 bases at J, with 8 bases between the two ends. The CDR3 is 15 residues long. The CDR3 DNA follows: TGTGCCAGCAGCTTAAAGGGGAGCTCCTACAATGAGCAGTTCTTC. Protein sequence: CASSLKGSSYNEQFF.

This clonotype was observed many times. The chain links TRBV15 to TRBJ2-7, with 10 nucleotides matching TRBD2. CDR1 and CDR2 from the germline V gene are LNHNV and YYDKDF (reference sequence). The CDR3 covers 16 residues. J gave up 2 bases and V 6 bases, and 10 bases lay outside the gene matches. CDR3 sequence: CATSPAGGVSTYEQYF. The CDR3 nucleotides read TGTGCCACCAGTCCAGCGGGGGGGGTCTCCACCTACGAGCAGTACTTC.

This clonotype was seen at least ten times. The genes are TRBV4-1 and TRBJ2-7; D possibly corresponds to TRBD2 (6 bases). The length of the CDR3 is 15 residues. V dropped 0 bases and J dropped 1 base, with 10 bases sitting between them. Germline CDR1 reads MGHRA; CDR2 reads YSYEKL. The CDR3: CASSQEFAGSYEQYF. The DNA for the CDR3 is TGCGCCAGCAGCCAAGAATTCGCGGGGTCCTACGAGCAGTACTTC.

This clonotype has a count of ten or more. The genes are TRBV29-1 and TRBJ1-1; 7 bases are shared with TRBD1. Germline V gene data show CDR1 as SQVTM and CDR2 as ANQGSEA. The CDR3 is 13 amino acids. V was pared by 7 bases and J by 0 bases, with 5 bases of the junction left unmatched. The CDR3: CSGAGQLNTEAFF. The DNA for the CDR3 is TGCAGCGGGGCGGGACAGTTGAACACTGAAGCTTTCTTT.

The gene calls are TRBV12-3 or TRBV12-4 and TRBJ2-7; D may be TRBD2 (5 bases). This CDR3 contains 16 residues. V was trimmed by 2 bases and J by 7 bases, leaving 21 bases between them. CDR3 residues: CASSLSYKGRTVEQYF. The CDR3 coding sequence is TGTGCCAGCAGTTTATCATATAAAGGGCGGACTGTAGAGCAGTACTTC.

This clonotype was recorded at least ten times. The gene calls are TRBV24-1 and TRBJ2-2; TRBD1 matches 9 bases. V lost 0 bases to trimming and J lost 0 bases; unmatched junction nucleotides: 4. Germline CDR1 and CDR2: KGHDR and SFDVKD. The CDR3 covers 18 residues. CDR3: CATSDLPGTGSNTGELFF. Written as DNA, the CDR3 is TGTGCCACCAGTGATTTGCCCGGGACAGGGTCGAACACCGGGGAGCTGTTTTTT.

This clonotype showed up many times. This chain uses TRBV4-1 with TRBJ2-3; 11 bases are shared with TRBD2. Trimming took 4 bases from V and 0 from J; bases not matched to a gene: 15. CDR3 size: 20 residues. Per germline, CDR1 MGHRA and CDR2 YSYEKL. The CDR3 nucleotides are TGCGCCAGCAGCCGTATTCTAGCGGGGGGCTCCCTGAGGAGCACAGATACGCAGTATTTT. This sequence encodes CASSRILAGGSLRSTDTQYF.

This clonotype was recorded many times. The chain carries TRBV20-1 and TRBJ2-2; either TRBD1 or TRBD2 may fit D (5 bases each). The CDR3 length is 13 residues. Germline CDR1 reads DFQATT; CDR2 reads SNEGSKA (reference sequence). V lost 1 base and J lost 6, with 9 bases in between. The CDR3 DNA follows: TGCAGTGCTAGAGTGGGGGAGCCCGGGGAGCTGTTTTTT. It yields the protein CSARVGEPGELFF.

This clonotype showed up many times. V usage is TRBV5-1 and J usage is TRBJ1-4; no clear D gene. The length of the CDR3 is 14 residues. V was pared by 1 base and J by 7 bases, with 11 bases between. Germline V CDR1 and CDR2: SGHRS, YFSETQ. The CDR3 loop is CASSLRSGGEKLFF. The CDR3 DNA reads TGCGCCAGCAGCTTGAGGTCCGGTGGTGAAAAACTGTTTTTT.

This clonotype was picked up many times. The genes are TRBV5-1 and TRBJ2-7; 7 bases map to TRBD1. The CDR3 runs 14 residues. Germline CDR1 and CDR2: SGHRS and YFSETQ. V was pared by 3 bases and J by 2 bases, with 5 bases of the junction left unmatched. Here the CDR3 DNA reads TGCGCCAGCAGCTCGGGACAGCGGCCCTACGAGCAGTACTTC. Translating it yields CASSSGQRPYEQYF.

This clonotype came up many times. CDR3 in DNA: TGTGCCAGCAGCTTAAACTCAGGACTAGCAGTGTATGATACGCAGTATTTT. This gives the protein CASSLNSGLAVYDTQYF. The chain is built from TRBV7-9 and TRBJ2-3; 8 bases are a match to TRBD2. J gave up 6 bases and V 2 bases, and 13 bases lay outside the gene matches. Germline CDR1 reads SEHNR; CDR2 reads FQNEAQ (reference sequence). The CDR3 covers 17 residues.